These 16 T cell receptor beta chains were all obtained from the same sample, sequenced in a study of beta chain features in type 1 diabetes. Expressed TCRB transcripts were sequenced, since all the RNA that had been isolated was reverse transcribed. TCRdb's table, derived via immunoSEQ multiplex PCR, lists solely in-frame clones and lacks some. The data show more than 150,000 clones, with about 13% seen just once and around 0.63% held by the top ten. The sequenced sample was central memory CD4+ T cells from blood. These receptors were taken from a woman aged 18 to 35 in good health.

This clone was seen at least ten times. V is TRBV14 and J is TRBJ2-1, with D perhaps matching TRBD1 (5 bases). The V gene's germline CDR1 is SGHDN and CDR2 FVKESK. Trimming took 4 bases from V and 9 from J, leaving 16 bases between them. The CDR3 runs 14 residues. CDR3 nucleotide sequence: TGTGCCAGCAGCCCCTTCCACTCTAGGGGTGAGCAGTTCTTC. Its translation is CASSPFHSRGEQFF.

In this sample, this clone turned up a few times. J is TRBJ2-1 and V is TRBV19; 14 nucleotides agree with TRBD2. The CDR3 is made up of 19 amino acids. From germline, CDR1 is LNHDA and CDR2 SQIVND (reference sequence). V was clipped by 4 bases and J by 4 bases; unmatched bases: 12. Written as DNA, the CDR3 is TGTGCCAGTAGTAGACGGCCATCGACTAGCGGGAGGGAATACAATGAGCAGTTCTTC. Residues: CASSRRPSTSGREYNEQFF.

This clone was found a few times. The rearrangement joins TRBV25-1 to TRBJ1-1; 8 bases fit TRBD1. The CDR3 extends over 14 amino acids. The ends lost 3 bases at V and 4 bases at J; junction bases unmatched: 4. From germline, CDR1 is MGHDK and CDR2 SYGVNS. CDR3 sequence: CASSESGGRTEAFF. The DNA of the CDR3 is TGTGCCAGCAGTGAGTCAGGGGGCCGCACTGAAGCTTTCTTT.

The genes are TRBV28 and TRBJ2-6, with D possibly TRBD1 on 5 matching bases. V lost 7 bases to trimming and J lost 2 bases, with 12 bases between them. The length of the CDR3 is 15 residues. Germline lookup yields CDR1 MDHEN and CDR2 SYDVKM. For the CDR3, the DNA is TGTGCCAGCACCTCAACGACAGCTGGGGCCAACGTCCTGACTTTC. It yields the protein CASTSTTAGANVLTF.

This chain uses TRBV5-1 with TRBJ2-3; 7 nucleotides match TRBD1. Germline V gives CDR1 SGHRS, CDR2 YFSETQ. With V trimmed by 1 base and J by 3 bases, 8 bases remained unmatched. The CDR3 sequence is 16 residues long. The CDR3 is CASSLRTGAVTDTQYF. The CDR3 DNA sequence: TGCGCCAGCAGCTTGAGAACAGGGGCTGTGACAGATACGCAGTATTTT. The full variable domain, completed using reference TRBV5-1 and TRBJ2-3, is KAGVTQTPRYLIKTRGQQVTLSCSPISGHRSVSWYQQTPGQGLQFLFEYFSETQRNKGNFPGRFSGRQFSNSRSEMNVSTLELGDSALYLCASSLRTGAVTDTQYFGPGTRLTVL.

In its sample, this clone was seen a few times. In nucleotides, the CDR3 is TGTGCCAGCAGTCCCCTCCTAGCGGGAAAGAGGTTCTTC. Its translation: CASSPLLAGKRFF. This chain uses TRBV28 with TRBJ2-1; 9 bases agree with TRBD2. The CDR3 spans 13 residues. Germline V gene lookup returns CDR1 MDHEN and CDR2 SYDVKM. J lost 15 bases, V lost 5 bases, and 11 bases had no gene match. The full variable domain, rest sourced from reference TRBV28 and TRBJ2-1, is DVKVTQSSRYLVKRTGEKVFLECVQDMDHENMFWYRQDPGLGLRLIYFSYDVKMKEKGDIPEGYSVSREKKERFSLILESASTNQTSMYLCASSPLLAGKRFFGPGTRLTVL.

The gene calls are TRBV10-2 and TRBJ2-5; tentative D call: TRBD2 (5 bases). V lost 4 bases and J 0 bases, leaving 15 bases between the germline ends. This CDR3 has 16 residues. Germline V gene lookup returns CDR1 WSHSY and CDR2 SAAADI. The CDR3 nucleotides read TGCGCCAGCAGTGTCGGTAATAGCGCGTACCAAGAGACCCAGTACTTC. This codes for CASSVGNSAYQETQYF.

V is TRBV30 and J is TRBJ2-4; D remains unclear. Between the trimmed V and J ends, which lost 0 bases and 5 bases, there was a span of 11 bases. The CDR3 sequence is 14 residues long. From germline, CDR1 is GTSNPN and CDR2 SVGIG (reference sequence). The chain's CDR3 is CAWSVPGPQNIQYF. Written as DNA, the CDR3 is TGTGCCTGGAGTGTACCGGGTCCCCAAAACATTCAGTACTTC.

This clone appeared a few times. The chain employs TRBV27 and TRBJ1-2; possibly TRBD1 for D (5 bases). The CDR3 runs to 16 residues. Between the trimmed V and J ends, which lost 0 bases and 4 bases, there was a span of 15 bases. CDR1 is MNHEY and CDR2 is SMNVEV in the germline V gene (reference sequence). The CDR3 region is CASSLSAGDHSYGYTF. The CDR3 nucleotides read TGTGCCAGCAGTTTATCCGCGGGGGATCATAGCTATGGCTACACCTTC.

The genes are TRBV28 and TRBJ1-4; D unclear. The V end was cut by 3 bases, the J end by 8 bases, with 13 bases between. Germline CDR1 is MDHEN and CDR2 is SYDVKM. This CDR3 spans 14 amino acids. In DNA form, the CDR3 reads TGTGCCAGCAGTTTCGGTCCAAAGAGAGAAAAACTGTTTTTT. This encodes CASSFGPKREKLFF.

The chain combines TRBV29-1 with TRBJ2-3, with 8 nucleotides matching TRBD1. Losses at the gene ends were 4 bases for V and 1 base for J; bases not matched to a gene: 4. The germline CDR1 and CDR2 sequences are SQVTM and ANQGSEA. The CDR3 totals 14 residues. CDR3 bases: TGCAGCGTTGTTGACAGGGGCGGCACAGATACGCAGTATTTT. As protein: CSVVDRGGTDTQYF.

This clone was seen only a few times. The V call is TRBV28, the J call TRBJ2-3; D is perhaps TRBD2 (6 bases). The V end lost 6 bases, the J end lost 1 base, and 14 bases lay between the germline ends. Per the germline V gene, CDR1 is MDHEN and CDR2 is SYDVKM. The CDR3 sequence is 15 residues long. The CDR3 DNA reads TGTGCCAGCAGCCTCCCGGGAGCAGGCACAGATACGCAGTATTTT. Its translation is CASSLPGAGTDTQYF.

V is TRBV28 and J is TRBJ1-3, with unresolved D. V lost 2 bases to trimming and J lost 0 bases, with 8 bases between them. Germline assignment: CDR1 MDHEN and CDR2 SYDVKM. The CDR3 runs 15 residues. CDR3 loop: CASSLATGSGNTIYF. CDR3 bases: TGTGCCAGCAGTTTAGCCACGGGCTCTGGAAACACCATATATTTT.

This rearrangement joins TRBV4-3 to TRBJ2-7, with 7 bases lining up with TRBD1. Trimming at V came to 1 base and at J to 3 bases, leaving 6 bases not matched to a gene. CDR3 length: 15 residues. CDR1 is LGHNA, CDR2 YSLEER, per germline. The CDR3, as DNA: TGCGCCAGCAGCCAAGCCCGGGACAGCCTCTACGAGCAGTACTTC. It specifies CASSQARDSLYEQYF.

This clone was detected ten times or more. The chain joins TRBV6-1 to TRBJ2-7, with 10 bases that match TRBD1. Germline CDR1 reads MNHNS; CDR2 reads SASEGT. V dropped 5 bases and J dropped 4; count of bases not matched to a gene: 8. The CDR3 loop spans 15 amino acids. The CDR3 region is CASSPRTGGAYEQYF. The CDR3 DNA sequence: TGTGCCAGCAGTCCGCGGACAGGGGGAGCTTACGAGCAGTACTTC.

The V call is TRBV5-1, the J call TRBJ2-3; D is possibly TRBD2 (5 bases). The CDR3 has 14 amino acids. Per germline, CDR1 SGHRS and CDR2 YFSETQ. Trimming removed 0 bases from V and 0 bases from J, with 5 bases in between. In nucleotides, the CDR3 is TGCGCCAGCAGCTTGGGGACTAGCACAGATACGCAGTATTTT. Translated, it gives CASSLGTSTDTQYF. The variable domain in full, with the rest retrieved from reference TRBV5-1 and TRBJ2-3, is KAGVTQTPRYLIKTRGQQVTLSCSPISGHRSVSWYQQTPGQGLQFLFEYFSETQRNKGNFPGRFSGRQFSNSRSEMNVSTLELGDSALYLCASSLGTSTDTQYFGPGTRLTVL.